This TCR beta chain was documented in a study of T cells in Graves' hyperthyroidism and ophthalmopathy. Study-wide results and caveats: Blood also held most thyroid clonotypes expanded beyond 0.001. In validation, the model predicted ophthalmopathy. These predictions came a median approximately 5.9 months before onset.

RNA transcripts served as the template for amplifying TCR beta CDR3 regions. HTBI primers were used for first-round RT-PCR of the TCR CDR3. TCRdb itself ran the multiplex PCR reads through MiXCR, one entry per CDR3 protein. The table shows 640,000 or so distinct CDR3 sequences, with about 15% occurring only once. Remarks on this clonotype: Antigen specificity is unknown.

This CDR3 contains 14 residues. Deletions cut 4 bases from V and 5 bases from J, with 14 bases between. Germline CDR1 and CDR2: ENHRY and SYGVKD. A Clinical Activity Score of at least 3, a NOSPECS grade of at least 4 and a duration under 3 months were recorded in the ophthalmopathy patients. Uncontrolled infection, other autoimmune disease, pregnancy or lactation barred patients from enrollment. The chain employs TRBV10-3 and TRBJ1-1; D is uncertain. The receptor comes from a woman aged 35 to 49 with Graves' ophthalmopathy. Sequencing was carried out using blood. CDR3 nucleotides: TGTGCCATCAGTGCCAGACCCGGGCAGACTGAAGCTTTCTTT. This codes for CAISARPGQTEAFF.